The 3 T cell receptor beta chains reported below all come from one sample, sequenced in a study of vaccination and CD4 T cells after COVID-19. Scientists ran DNA taken from cultured CD4+ T cells through the Oncomine TCR Beta short-read assay for sequencing. In TCRdb, the PCR reads were re-called with MiXCR into one record per CDR3 protein. The sample lists approximately 3,000 distinct CDR3 sequences, about 80% occurring once. The treatment: roughly nine-day PBMC culture with coronavirus spike peptide pools or control peptides (ViraFEST assay). For these TCRs, the target antigens are not known. Source material: CD4+ T cells from blood, cultured in vitro. The receptor set was obtained from a human donor who had recovered from COVID-19.

The rearrangement joins TRBV7-9 to TRBJ2-3; the match to TRBD2 covers 8 bases. Germline V gene data show CDR1 as SEHNR and CDR2 as FQNEAQ (reference sequence). CDR3 size: 16 residues. Losses at the gene ends were 5 bases for V and 4 bases for J; bases not matched to a gene: 11. The CDR3 DNA reads as TGTGCCAGCAGCATGGCGGGGGGCGGGGACGCAGATACGCAGTATTTT. Translated: CASSMAGGGDADTQYF.

The rearrangement uses TRBV7-7 and TRBJ2-2; D is undetermined. Trimming shortened V by 2 bases and J by 0 bases, and 4 bases separated the two germline ends. Per the germline V gene, CDR1 is SSHAT and CDR2 is FNYEAQ (reference sequence). This CDR3 region has 14 residues. This CDR3 is CASSLTPNTGELFF. The CDR3 DNA is TGTGCCAGCAGCTTAACACCGAACACCGGGGAGCTGTTTTTT.

This chain connects TRBV28 to TRBJ1-5; D call uncertain. Trimming removed 11 bases at V and 0 bases at J, with 8 bases between. This CDR3 has 12 residues. The germline gives CDR1 MDHEN, CDR2 SYDVKM. The chain's CDR3 is CAVLDSNQPQHF. CDR3 in DNA: TGTGCCGTTCTGGATAGCAATCAGCCCCAGCATTTT.